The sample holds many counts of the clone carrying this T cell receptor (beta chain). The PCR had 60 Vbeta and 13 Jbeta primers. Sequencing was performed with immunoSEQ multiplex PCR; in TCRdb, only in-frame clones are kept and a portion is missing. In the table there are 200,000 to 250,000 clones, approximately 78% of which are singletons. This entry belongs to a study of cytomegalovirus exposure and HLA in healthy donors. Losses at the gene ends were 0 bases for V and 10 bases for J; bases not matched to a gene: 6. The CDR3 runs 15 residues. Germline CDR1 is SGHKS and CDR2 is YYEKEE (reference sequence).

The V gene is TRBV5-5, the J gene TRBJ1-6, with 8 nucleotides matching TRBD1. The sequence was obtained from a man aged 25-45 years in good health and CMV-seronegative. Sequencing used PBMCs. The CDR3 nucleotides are TGTGCCAGCAGCTTGGAATGGGGGACAGGCTCACCCCTCCACTTT. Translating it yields CASSLEWGTGSPLHF.